These 29 T cell receptor beta chains were sequenced from one sample in a study of blood T cell repertoires in COVID-19. Sequenced by immunoSEQ multiplex PCR; TCRdb stores in-frame clones only, minus some. The sample contains about 90,000 clones, less than 85% of which appear only once. Sequences were obtained from peripheral blood. The origin of the receptors is a woman in her 70s with acute or convalescent COVID-19.

The chain joins TRBV7-9 to TRBJ1-4, with a weak D call TRBD1 (6 bases). V was pared by 2 bases and J by 8 bases, with 9 bases between. Germline assignment: CDR1 SEHNR and CDR2 FQNEAQ (reference sequence). The CDR3 has 13 amino acids. This CDR3 is CASSLSTGEKLFF. Here the CDR3 DNA reads TGTGCCAGCAGCTTATCAACAGGGGAAAAACTGTTTTTT. The complete variable domain, with remaining parts taken from reference TRBV7-9 and TRBJ1-4, reads DTGVSQNPRHKITKRGQNVTFRCDPISEHNRLYWYRQTLGQGPEFLTYFQNEAQLEKSRLLSDRFSAERPKGSFSTLEIQRTEQGDSAMYLCASSLSTGEKLFFGSGTQLSVL.

Written as DNA, the CDR3 is TGTGCCAGCAGCCACCAGGGGGTCTGGGGCTACACCTTC. This translates into CASSHQGVWGYTF. The chain uses TRBV3-1 (or the pseudogene TRBV3-2) and TRBJ1-2, with 7 bases fitting TRBD1. This CDR3 contains 13 residues. Germline-derived CDR1 and CDR2 are LGHDT and YNNKEL (reference sequence). J lost 8 bases, V lost 3 bases, and 6 bases had no gene match.

The rearrangement uses TRBV5-8 and TRBJ2-2; the D is unclear. The CDR3 extends over 13 amino acids. Germline values: CDR1 SGHTS, CDR2 YDEGEE. V gave up 4 bases and J gave up 4 bases, with 8 bases separating them. CDR3 amino acids: CASSPTVTGELFF. The CDR3 nucleotides are TGTGCCAGCAGCCCTACAGTCACCGGGGAGCTGTTTTTT.

V gene TRBV18 combines with J gene TRBJ2-7; D not certain. Germline CDR1 KGHSH, CDR2 LQKENI. The CDR3 length is 12 residues. The germline V and J ends were trimmed by 3 bases and 4 bases, with 7 bases remaining between them. As DNA, the CDR3 is TGTGCCAGCTCACCCAATTTGTACGAGCAGTACTTC. This gives the protein CASSPNLYEQYF.

This clone appeared a single time. This chain uses TRBV10-3 with TRBJ2-7; possible D gene TRBD2, 5 bases. Per germline, CDR1 ENHRY and CDR2 SYGVKD. With 6 bases removed from V and 5 bases from J, the gap between germline ends came to 14 bases. There are 13 residues in the CDR3. CDR3 in amino acids: CAISSLEGHEQYF. CDR3 nucleotide sequence: TGTGCCATCAGCTCCCTAGAGGGCCACGAGCAGTACTTC.

The chain carries TRBV19 and TRBJ1-5; D uncertain. Germline values: CDR1 LNHDA, CDR2 SQIVND (reference sequence). This CDR3 region has 15 residues. Trimming took off 6 bases at V and 0 bases at J, with 12 bases between the two ends. The CDR3: CASRIGILSNQPQHF. DNA for the CDR3: TGTGCCAGTAGGATCGGGATCCTTAGCAATCAGCCCCAGCATTTT.

The V gene is TRBV2, the J gene TRBJ2-7; TRBD2 matches 14 bases. Germline values: CDR1 SNHLY, CDR2 FYNNEI. After removal of 2 bases from V and 2 bases from J, the junction contained 8 bases not matched to a gene. The CDR3 runs 18 residues. CDR3 nucleotide sequence: TGTGCCAGCAGTGAATATAGGACTAGCGGGAGGAGCGCCTACGAGCAGTACTTC. Residues: CASSEYRTSGRSAYEQYF.

The genes are TRBV5-5 and TRBJ2-1, with D uncertain. The CDR3 spans 15 residues. The V end was cut by 0 bases, the J end by 1 base, with 8 bases between. The germline V gene encodes CDR1 SGHKS and CDR2 YYEKEE (reference sequence). CDR3 coding DNA: TGTGCCAGCAGCTTGGTAGTTGGTTCCTACAATGAGCAGTTCTTC. This gives the protein CASSLVVGSYNEQFF.

The chain uses TRBV19 and TRBJ2-7; 8 bases agree with TRBD1. The CDR3 covers 16 residues. V lost 4 bases and J lost 6; bases outside the gene matches: 14. CDR1 and CDR2 (germline): LNHDA, SQIVND (reference sequence). CDR3 amino acids: CASSTRTGISVSEQYF. CDR3 bases: TGTGCCAGTAGTACCAGGACAGGGATCTCAGTCTCCGAGCAGTACTTC.

The CDR3 bases are TGTGCCAGCAGTGAAGAGGCTCGCTTCTTT. Translating gives CASSEEARFF. This chain links TRBV25-1 with TRBJ1-1; the D is unclear. Germline V gene data show CDR1 as MGHDK and CDR2 as SYGVNS. The CDR3 runs to 10 residues. With 2 bases removed from V and 14 bases from J, the gap between germline ends came to 9 bases.

V usage is TRBV3-1 (or the pseudogene TRBV3-2) and J usage is TRBJ1-1; TRBD1 agrees at 11 bases. This CDR3 contains 15 residues. The V segment lost 4 bases and the J segment 4 bases; nucleotides outside the gene matches: 5. Germline V lookup: CDR1 LGHDT, CDR2 YNNKEL (reference sequence). The CDR3 protein is CASSLGTGGSTEAFF. The DNA for the CDR3 is TGTGCCAGCAGCCTTGGGACAGGGGGTTCCACTGAAGCTTTCTTT.

The rearrangement uses TRBV7-8 and TRBJ2-3; perhaps TRBD1 as D (7 bases). Germline V gene sequence: CDR1 SGHVS, CDR2 FQNEAQ. The CDR3 has 15 residues. Trimming stripped 3 bases from V and 4 bases from J, with 14 bases between. The CDR3 spells CASSFRQGGPDTQYF. CDR3 DNA sequence: TGTGCCAGCAGCTTCAGACAGGGAGGACCAGATACGCAGTATTTT. Full variable domain (rest looked up from reference TRBV7-8 and TRBJ2-3): GAGVSQSPRYKVAKRGQDVALRCDPISGHVSLFWYQQALGQGPEFLTYFQNEAQLDKSGLPSDRFFAERPEGSVSTLKIQRTQQEDSAVYLCASSFRQGGPDTQYFGPGTRLTVL.

The rearrangement links TRBV7-3 to TRBJ2-3; TRBD1 matches 7 bases. CDR1 and CDR2 from the germline V gene are SGHTA and FQGTGA. This CDR3 has 14 residues. Losses at the gene ends were 4 bases for V and 1 base for J; bases not matched to a gene: 2. The CDR3 loop is CASSSQGGTDTQYF. Written as DNA, the CDR3 is TGTGCCAGCAGCTCCCAGGGGGGCACAGATACGCAGTATTTT.

This clone was counted between two and nine times. This CDR3 is CASRPDGANVLTF. The CDR3 nucleotides read TGTGCCAGCAGACCAGATGGGGCCAACGTCCTGACTTTC. This chain links TRBV6-5 with TRBJ2-6; D not resolved. V lost 6 bases and J 3 bases, leaving 6 bases between the germline ends. The length of the CDR3 is 13 residues. Germline V lookup: CDR1 MNHEY, CDR2 SVGAGI.

V is TRBV6-7 and J is TRBJ2-5; 7 bases fit TRBD2. TRBV6-7 is given ORF status, its function remaining uncertain. The length of the CDR3 is 15 residues. The V segment lost 1 base and the J segment 5 bases; nucleotides outside the gene matches: 7. The chain's CDR3 is CASSYYPWGGETQYF. The CDR3 nucleotides read TGTGCCAGCAGTTACTATCCATGGGGAGGGGAGACCCAGTACTTC.

The rearrangement links TRBV5-1 to TRBJ1-5; D not resolved. The germline V gene encodes CDR1 SGHRS and CDR2 YFSETQ. V was trimmed by 6 bases and J by 4 bases, leaving 17 bases between them. The CDR3 length is 15 residues. CDR3 amino acids: CASKVRQVGNQPQHF. The CDR3 DNA sequence: TGCGCCAGCAAGGTTCGGCAGGTTGGGAATCAGCCCCAGCATTTT.

This clone was found a few times. The V gene is TRBV28, the J gene TRBJ1-5; no reliable D call. This CDR3 comprises 15 residues. The V gene lost 3 bases and the J gene lost 7 bases, with 16 bases spanning the gap. Germline values: CDR1 MDHEN, CDR2 SYDVKM. The CDR3 bases are TGTGCCAGCAGTTTGATGGGCAGAACACGGCAGCCCCAGCATTTT. Translated: CASSLMGRTRQPQHF.

J is TRBJ2-3 and V is TRBV7-9, with D maybe TRBD2 (6 bases). The CDR3 is 13 amino acids. With 7 bases removed from V and 8 bases from J, the gap between germline ends came to 16 bases. CDR1 and CDR2 from the germline V gene are SEHNR and FQNEAQ (reference sequence). The DNA for the CDR3 is TGTGCCAGCATCCCCCGGACCGGGGGTACGCAGTATTTT. Its translation is CASIPRTGGTQYF.

Written as DNA, the CDR3 is TGTGCCAGTAGTCGGGACAGATCTAACTATGGCTACACCTTC. It encodes CASSRDRSNYGYTF. The chain combines TRBV19 with TRBJ1-2, with 7 bases matching TRBD1. The J segment lost 0 bases and the V segment lost 5 bases, leaving 3 bases of the junction unmatched. This CDR3 is 14 amino acids long. Per germline, CDR1 LNHDA and CDR2 SQIVND (reference sequence).

This clone has just a few counts. The chain couples TRBV7-2 to TRBJ2-2, with 9 bases fitting TRBD2. The CDR3 is 15 amino acids. The germline CDR1 and CDR2 sequences are SGHTA and FQGNSA. Trimming at V came to 3 bases and at J to 6 bases, leaving 5 bases not matched to a gene. In DNA, the CDR3 is TGTGCCAGCAGCTTGTATAGCGGGAGTTCCGGGGAGCTGTTTTTT. It specifies CASSLYSGSSGELFF.

V is TRBV12-3 or TRBV12-4 and J is TRBJ2-7; D gene unclear. CDR3 size: 13 residues. Trimming left V 3 bases short and J 3 bases short, with 9 bases between. For the CDR3, the DNA is TGTGCCAGCAGTTTGCTGGGCAACTACGAGCAGTACTTC. Its translation: CASSLLGNYEQYF.

The chain is built from TRBV27 and TRBJ2-7, with 8 bases that match TRBD1. The CDR3 totals 15 residues. Germline V gene lookup returns CDR1 MNHEY and CDR2 SMNVEV (reference sequence). V lost 2 bases and J lost 0; bases outside the gene matches: 3. The CDR3 spells CASSLMTGASYEQYF. The CDR3 DNA sequence: TGTGCCAGCAGTTTAATGACAGGGGCCTCCTACGAGCAGTACTTC.

This chain connects TRBV7-3 to TRBJ2-1; D may be TRBD2 (5 bases). Germline CDR1 and CDR2: SGHTA and FQGTGA. V lost 4 bases and J 0 bases, leaving 10 bases between the germline ends. The CDR3 extends over 15 amino acids. This chain's CDR3 is CASSSVGSSYNEQFF. CDR3 sequence (DNA): TGTGCCAGCAGCTCCGTAGGGAGCTCCTACAATGAGCAGTTCTTC.

This chain links TRBV5-4 with TRBJ1-2, with 10 bases aligning to TRBD1. V lost 4 bases, J lost 3 bases, and 6 bases stayed unmatched. The CDR3 has 15 residues. Looked up from germline, CDR1 is SGHNT and CDR2 is YYREEE (reference sequence). The CDR3 DNA sequence: TGTGCCAGCAGCACCAGACAGGGGGCGTACTATGGCTACACCTTC. This codes for CASSTRQGAYYGYTF.

The V gene is TRBV19, the J gene TRBJ1-1; TRBD1 agrees at 7 bases. The germline gives CDR1 LNHDA, CDR2 SQIVND (reference sequence). The CDR3 contains 12 residues. CDR3 nucleotides: TGTGCGACGGACAGGTCGAACACTGAAGCTTTCTTT. This sequence encodes CATDRSNTEAFF.

The chain joins TRBV5-6 to TRBJ2-2, with 10 bases lining up with TRBD2. V shed 0 bases and J 7 bases; nucleotides not matched to a gene: 9. This CDR3 is built from 17 residues. From germline, CDR1 is SGHDT and CDR2 YYEEEE. CDR3 protein: CASSLVGSGRAGGELFF. The CDR3 region has the DNA TGTGCCAGCAGCTTGGTGGGGAGCGGGAGGGCCGGCGGGGAGCTGTTTTTT.

This clone occurred once. This chain links TRBV30 with TRBJ2-2, with 10 nucleotides matching TRBD2. With V trimmed by 0 bases and J by 5 bases, 6 bases remained unmatched. CDR3 size: 16 residues. Germline loops: CDR1 GTSNPN, CDR2 SVGIG (reference sequence). This chain's CDR3 is CAWSVLAGVRTGELFF. DNA of the CDR3: TGTGCCTGGAGTGTCCTAGCGGGAGTACGGACCGGGGAGCTGTTTTTT.

The chain is built from TRBV6-4 and TRBJ1-2, with D maybe TRBD1 (5 bases). Germline CDR1 and CDR2: MRHNA and SNTAGT. V was trimmed by 6 bases and J by 7 bases, leaving 18 bases between them. The CDR3 length is 14 residues. The CDR3 loop is CASSNGLGGPGYTF. The CDR3 bases are TGTGCCAGCAGCAACGGCCTCGGGGGTCCTGGCTACACCTTC.

V is TRBV27 and J is TRBJ2-1; TRBD2 matches at 13 bases. Germline V lookup: CDR1 MNHEY, CDR2 SMNVEV (reference sequence). The length of the CDR3 is 15 residues. The V and J ends lost 2 bases and 8 bases, in that order; junction bases with no gene match: 3. The CDR3 protein is CASSLTSGGADEQFF. The CDR3 coding sequence is TGTGCCAGCAGTTTAACTAGCGGGGGGGCCGATGAGCAGTTCTTC.